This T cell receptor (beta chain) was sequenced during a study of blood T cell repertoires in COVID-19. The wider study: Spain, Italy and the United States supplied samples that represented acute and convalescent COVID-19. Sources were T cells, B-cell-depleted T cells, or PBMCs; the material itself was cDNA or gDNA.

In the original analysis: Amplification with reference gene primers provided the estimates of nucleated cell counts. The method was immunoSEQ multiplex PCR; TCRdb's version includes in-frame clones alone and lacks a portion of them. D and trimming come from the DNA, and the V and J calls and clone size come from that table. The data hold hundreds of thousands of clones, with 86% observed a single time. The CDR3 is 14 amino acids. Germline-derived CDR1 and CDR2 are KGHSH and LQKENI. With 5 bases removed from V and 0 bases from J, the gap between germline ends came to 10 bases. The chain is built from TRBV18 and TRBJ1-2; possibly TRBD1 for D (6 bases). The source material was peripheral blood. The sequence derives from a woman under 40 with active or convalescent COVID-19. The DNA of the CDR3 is TGTGCCAGCTCAAAACGGACAGCTAACTATGGCTACACCTTC. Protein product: CASSKRTANYGYTF.